Presented here are 27 T cell receptor beta chains from one specimen sequenced in a study of blood T cell repertoires in COVID-19. Method: immunoSEQ multiplex PCR; TCRdb's copy keeps in-frame clones and lacks some. The sample records hundreds of thousands of clones, 70% to 90% being singletons. Sample: peripheral blood. The receptors originated from a young woman who had recovered from COVID-19.

The gene calls are TRBV19 and TRBJ1-1, with D possibly TRBD1 on 6 matching bases. CDR3 size: 11 residues. The V gene's germline CDR1 is LNHDA and CDR2 SQIVND (reference sequence). Trimming removed 7 bases from V and 8 bases from J, with 11 bases in between. CDR3 in DNA: TGTGCCAGTATGACAGGTCTAGAAGCTTTCTTT. This sequence encodes CASMTGLEAFF. The variable domain in full, with the rest retrieved from reference TRBV19 and TRBJ1-1, is DGGITQSPKYLFRKEGQNVTLSCEQNLNHDAMYWYRQDPGQGLRLIYYSQIVNDFQKGDIAEGYSVSREKKESFPLTVTSAQKNPTAFYLCASMTGLEAFFGQGTRLTVV.

V is TRBV28 and J is TRBJ1-5; no definite D call. The V end was cut by 3 bases, the J end by 7 bases, with 13 bases between. Germline values: CDR1 MDHEN, CDR2 SYDVKM. This CDR3 has 14 amino acids. CDR3 nucleotide sequence: TGTGCCAGCAGTTTTTCGGGTTCAGCGCAGCCCCAGCATTTT. Translated: CASSFSGSAQPQHF.

The V call is TRBV6-2 or TRBV6-3, the J call TRBJ1-4; no clear D gene. The V end lost 5 bases, the J end lost 8 bases, and 21 bases lay between the germline ends. This CDR3 is built from 16 residues. Germline CDR1 reads MNHEY; CDR2 reads SVGEGT. CDR3 sequence reads: CASSPLGVRSEEKLFF. The CDR3 DNA sequence: TGTGCCAGCAGTCCACTCGGGGTTAGGTCGGAGGAAAAACTGTTTTTT.

The chain carries TRBV15 and TRBJ1-1; TRBD1 matches at 11 bases. Looked up from germline, CDR1 is LNHNV and CDR2 is YYDKDF (reference sequence). There are 16 residues in the CDR3. V lost 0 bases to trimming and J lost 3 bases; unmatched junction nucleotides: 3. The CDR3 DNA is TGTGCCACCAGCAGAGATTTGGGACAGGGGGACACTGAAGCTTTCTTT. It is translated as CATSRDLGQGDTEAFF. Using reference TRBV15 and TRBJ1-1 for the parts outside the CDR3, the full variable domain is DAMVIQNPRYQVTQFGKPVTLSCSQTLNHNVMYWYQQKSSQAPKLLFHYYDKDFNNEADTPDNFQSRRPNTSFCFLDIRSPGLGDTAMYLCATSRDLGQGDTEAFFGQGTRLTVV.

This clone was picked up one time. V is TRBV7-9 and J is TRBJ2-7; D possibly corresponds to TRBD2 (6 bases). Per germline, CDR1 SEHNR and CDR2 FQNEAQ (reference sequence). V lost 1 base and J lost 1, with 11 bases in between. This CDR3 has 15 residues. The CDR3 region has the DNA TGTGCCAGCAGCTTAGGGAGGGAAATGTCCTACGAGCAGTACTTC. Encoded protein: CASSLGREMSYEQYF.

The rearrangement uses TRBV10-3 and TRBJ2-2, with TRBD2 as a possible D gene (5 bases). Germline V gene sequence: CDR1 ENHRY, CDR2 SYGVKD. The CDR3 contains 13 residues. V was pared by 2 bases and J by 7 bases, with 8 bases between. The CDR3 sequence is CAISERGYGELFF. The CDR3 nucleotides are TGTGCCATCAGTGAGCGGGGTTACGGGGAGCTGTTTTTT.

This chain uses TRBV7-2 with TRBJ1-6, with 8 bases identical to TRBD1. Germline CDR1 reads SGHTA; CDR2 reads FQGNSA. V lost 6 bases and J lost 0; bases outside the gene matches: 7. This CDR3 is built from 17 residues. CDR3 region: CASRSAGGSSYNSPLHF. Here the CDR3 DNA reads TGTGCCAGCAGGTCCGCAGGGGGCAGCTCCTATAATTCACCCCTCCACTTT.

This sequence joins TRBV5-6 and TRBJ2-2, with TRBD2 identical over 13 bases. Germline-derived CDR1 and CDR2 are SGHDT and YYEEEE. CDR3 length equals 15 residues. V gave up 7 bases and J gave up 5 bases; unmatched junction bases: 5. The CDR3: CASRLAGGSTGELFF. CDR3 DNA: TGTGCCAGCCGACTAGCGGGAGGTAGTACCGGGGAGCTGTTTTTT.

This sequence joins TRBV5-4 and TRBJ2-7; D is uncertain. The CDR3 loop spans 14 amino acids. Germline CDR1 is SGHNT and CDR2 is YYREEE (reference sequence). The V end was cut by 0 bases, the J end by 0 bases, with 7 bases between. The CDR3 here is CASSLGGTSYEQYF. The DNA of the CDR3 is TGTGCCAGCAGCTTGGGCGGCACCTCCTACGAGCAGTACTTC. Combining the CDR3 with reference TRBV5-4 and TRBJ2-7 gives the whole variable domain ETGVTQSPTHLIKTRGQQVTLRCSSQSGHNTVSWYQQALGQGPQFIFQYYREEENGRGNFPPRFSGLQFPNYSSELNVNALELDDSALYLCASSLGGTSYEQYFGPGTRLTVT.

This clone was observed once. This chain joins TRBV28 and TRBJ1-4; 7 bases are shared with TRBD1. In germline, CDR1 is MDHEN, CDR2 SYDVKM. V trimming: 2 bases; J trimming: 6 bases; junction bases outside the gene matches: 6. This CDR3 has 15 residues. The CDR3 loop reads CASSLRSGGYEKLFF. CDR3 DNA sequence: TGTGCCAGCAGTTTAAGGTCAGGGGGTTATGAAAAACTGTTTTTT.

This clone was counted a few times. The CDR3 DNA follows: TGTGCCAGCAGTGGGAGACCCTACTCTGGAAACACCATATATTTT. This translates into CASSGRPYSGNTIYF. J is TRBJ1-3 and V is TRBV6-4; no firm D call. The CDR3 totals 15 residues. V was shortened by 4 bases and J by 0 bases, with 10 bases between the two germline ends. The germline gives CDR1 MRHNA, CDR2 SNTAGT.

The chain combines TRBV7-2 with TRBJ2-7; TRBD2 matches 13 bases. The germline V gene encodes CDR1 SGHTA and CDR2 FQGNSA. J gave up 2 bases and V 1 base, and 2 bases lay outside the gene matches. The CDR3 is 16 residues long. The CDR3 DNA sequence: TGTGCCAGCAGCTTAGGTGGACTAGCGGGGGCCTACGAGCAGTACTTC. Protein product: CASSLGGLAGAYEQYF.

The rearrangement links TRBV7-2 to TRBJ1-1; D possibly corresponds to TRBD1 (6 bases). V shed 6 bases and J shed 1 base, with 9 bases lying between them. Per the germline V gene, CDR1 is SGHTA and CDR2 is FQGNSA. This CDR3 contains 13 residues. This chain's CDR3 is CASRTDRNTEAFF. The CDR3 nucleotides read TGTGCCAGCAGGACGGACAGGAACACTGAAGCTTTCTTT.

This clone was seen just once. CDR3 nucleotide sequence: TGTGCCAGCAGCTCGGGTCTCTTTGAGGCTTTCTTT. Translating it yields CASSSGLFEAFF. The chain couples TRBV7-9 to TRBJ1-1; D gene unclear. This CDR3 comprises 12 residues. V gave up 4 bases and J gave up 11 bases, with 14 bases separating them. Looked up from germline, CDR1 is SEHNR and CDR2 is FQNEAQ (reference sequence).

This clone was counted a few times. This specimen includes other DNA sequences encoding the same CDR3. The chain has TRBV30 and TRBJ2-7; 8 bases fit TRBD2. The CDR3 has 13 residues. V lost 3 bases and J lost 2; bases outside the gene matches: 3. Germline V gives CDR1 GTSNPN, CDR2 SVGIG (reference sequence). In DNA form, the CDR3 reads TGTGCCTGGAGCACCGGGGGGGCCTACGAGCAGTACTTC. It yields the protein CAWSTGGAYEQYF.

This clone appeared once. The chain uses TRBV11-1 and TRBJ1-2; weak D call: TRBD1 (6 bases). CDR1 and CDR2 (germline): SGHAT, FQDESV (reference sequence). V dropped 3 bases and J dropped 8 bases, with 10 bases sitting between them. The CDR3 is 12 residues long. CDR3 nucleotides: TGTGCCAGCAGCTTTAACAGGGACGGCTACACCTTC. Translated, it gives CASSFNRDGYTF.

J is TRBJ2-5 and V is TRBV3-1 (or the pseudogene TRBV3-2), with D perhaps TRBD2 (6 bases). CDR1 is LGHDT, CDR2 YNNKEL, per germline (reference sequence). Trimming removed 1 base at V and 5 bases at J, with 17 bases between. The CDR3 has 16 residues. CDR3 sequence (DNA): TGTGCCAGCAGCCAAGGGCGGAGGGCGGGTCGGGAGACCCAGTACTTC. Its translation is CASSQGRRAGRETQYF.

The rearrangement uses TRBV14 and TRBJ1-1, with D unresolved. Trimming cost V 4 bases and J 3 bases, with 9 bases left between them. This CDR3 has 13 residues. Germline V gene data show CDR1 as SGHDN and CDR2 as FVKESK. CDR3 in amino acids: CASSRASDTEAFF. The CDR3 region has the DNA TGTGCCAGCAGCCGAGCGTCCGACACTGAAGCTTTCTTT.

This rearrangement joins TRBV2 to TRBJ1-5; no reliable D call. V lost 6 bases and J lost 6, with 9 bases in between. The CDR3 covers 12 residues. Germline V gives CDR1 SNHLY, CDR2 FYNNEI. The DNA of the CDR3 is TGTGCCAGCAGAAGAATCGGTCAGCCCCAGCATTTT. Translating gives CASRRIGQPQHF.

The rearrangement links TRBV5-4 to TRBJ2-3; 9 bases are a match to TRBD1. The CDR3 consists of 14 residues. V shed 3 bases and J 3 bases; nucleotides not matched to a gene: 2. Germline V gene lookup returns CDR1 SGHNT and CDR2 YYREEE (reference sequence). The CDR3 DNA reads TGTGCCAGCAGCTCCGGGACAGGGACAGATACGCAGTATTTT. The encoded protein is CASSSGTGTDTQYF.

The chain recombines TRBV21-1 with TRBJ2-1; TRBD1 reflects the table's D call only, with no check against the DNA. TRBV21-1 is annotated as a pseudogene. The CDR3 is 19 residues long. Written as DNA, the CDR3 is TGTGCCAGCAGCAAGGACAACACAGGGGGGCTGGGTTCCTACAATGAGCAGTTCTTC. Translating it yields CASSKDNTGGLGSYNEQFF.

This chain links TRBV27 with TRBJ1-2, with TRBD1 as a possible D gene (5 bases). The CDR3 runs to 13 residues. V lost 4 bases, J lost 5 bases, and 11 bases lay in between. The V gene's germline CDR1 is MNHEY and CDR2 SMNVEV (reference sequence). The chain's CDR3 is CASSSLGGYGYTF. The CDR3 nucleotides read TGTGCCAGCAGTTCCCTGGGGGGGTATGGCTACACCTTC.

This clone was picked up a small number of times. The V call is TRBV6-5, the J call TRBJ2-2, with 8 bases matching TRBD2. CDR3 length: 13 residues. Unmatched junction bases numbered 3, after V lost 8 bases and J lost 4 bases. Germline V gene data show CDR1 as MNHEY and CDR2 as SVGAGI. CDR3 in amino acids: CASFSGVTGELFF. CDR3 bases: TGTGCCAGCTTTAGCGGGGTCACCGGGGAGCTGTTTTTT.

The rearrangement uses TRBV30 and TRBJ2-3; maybe TRBD1 (5 bases). This CDR3 has 13 residues. Germline V lookup: CDR1 GTSNPN, CDR2 SVGIG (reference sequence). Trimming left V 2 bases short and J 6 bases short, with 12 bases between. The chain's CDR3 is CAWSSQGVDTQYF. The CDR3 DNA follows: TGTGCCTGGAGTTCCCAGGGCGTGGATACGCAGTATTTT.

The chain combines TRBV9 with TRBJ2-1; D not certain. Germline CDR1 SGDLS, CDR2 YYNGEE. Trimming cost V 0 bases and J 2 bases, with 6 bases left between them. The CDR3 extends over 14 amino acids. The chain's CDR3 is CASSVGVTYNEQFF. Here the CDR3 DNA reads TGTGCCAGCAGCGTAGGAGTGACCTACAATGAGCAGTTCTTC.

In its sample, this clone is medium-sized. The chain couples TRBV6-4 to TRBJ1-2, with TRBD1 matching 12 bases. The CDR3 is 14 residues long. From germline, CDR1 is MRHNA and CDR2 SNTAGT. The J segment lost 6 bases and the V segment lost 2 bases, leaving 1 base of the junction unmatched. The CDR3 DNA is TGTGCCAGCAGTGACGGGACAGGGGGCCATGGCTACACCTTC. Translation gives CASSDGTGGHGYTF.

V usage is TRBV19 and J usage is TRBJ1-5; 8 bases map to TRBD1. The J segment lost 7 bases and the V segment lost 7 bases, leaving 9 bases of the junction unmatched. Germline lookup yields CDR1 LNHDA and CDR2 SQIVND (reference sequence). This CDR3 is 14 amino acids long. The CDR3 is CASTGQDAGQPQHF. The CDR3 nucleotides read TGTGCCAGTACGGGACAGGACGCGGGGCAGCCCCAGCATTTT.